Below, 25 T cell receptor beta chains from the same sample are listed, as sequenced in a study of CD8+CD57+ T cells in acquired aplastic anemia. TCR beta VDJ and CDR3 profiles were obtained from a genomic DNA template. TCRdb itself ran the reads through MiXCR, one entry per CDR3 protein. The sample has some 280,000 distinct CDR3 sequences, around 60% seen once. The specimen sequenced was sorted CD4+, CD8+, or CD8+CD57+ T cells (not recorded which) from PBMCs. These receptors were obtained from a human donor with severe aplastic anemia or a healthy control (not recorded which).

The chain has TRBV7-9 and TRBJ1-2; D may be TRBD1 (6 bases). The CDR3 consists of 13 residues. V was trimmed by 1 base and J by 6 bases, leaving 9 bases between them. The germline gives CDR1 SEHNR, CDR2 FQNEAQ (reference sequence). CDR3 loop: CASSLGRDNGYTF. The CDR3, as DNA: TGTGCCAGCAGCTTAGGGCGGGACAATGGCTACACCTTC. The variable domain in full, completed from reference TRBV7-9 and TRBJ1-2, reads DTGVSQNPRHKITKRGQNVTFRCDPISEHNRLYWYRQTLGQGPEFLTYFQNEAQLEKSRLLSDRFSAERPKGSFSTLEIQRTEQGDSAMYLCASSLGRDNGYTFGSGTRLTVV.

This clonotype appeared a single time. The CDR3 here is CASNRADTDTQYF. The CDR3 DNA is TGTGCCAGTAATAGGGCAGACACAGATACGCAGTATTTT. The chain links TRBV19 to TRBJ2-3; D is ambiguous. CDR1 and CDR2 from the germline V gene are LNHDA and SQIVND (reference sequence). Trimming shortened V by 7 bases and J by 2 bases, and 10 bases separated the two germline ends. The CDR3 runs 13 residues.

This clonotype was recorded only once. The chain couples TRBV2 to TRBJ1-5; TRBD1 is a possible D gene (6 bases). Per germline, CDR1 SNHLY and CDR2 FYNNEI. V lost 6 bases and J 5 bases, leaving 11 bases between the germline ends. The CDR3 runs 13 residues. In DNA form, the CDR3 reads TGTGCCAGCAGGGACAGCCGTGATCAGCCCCAGCATTTT. It encodes CASRDSRDQPQHF.

A few counts support this clonotype. The V and J genes are TRBV12-3 or TRBV12-4 and TRBJ2-7; D perhaps matches TRBD1 (6 bases). The CDR3 spans 13 residues. The ends were cut back, 5 bases at V and 2 bases at J, with 10 bases in the middle. The CDR3 spells CASSLGQPYEQYF. CDR3 DNA sequence: TGTGCCAGCAGTCTCGGACAGCCCTACGAGCAGTACTTC.

The chain combines TRBV19 with TRBJ1-5; perhaps TRBD1 as D (5 bases). Germline CDR1 and CDR2: LNHDA and SQIVND (reference sequence). This CDR3 region has 16 residues. Trimming took off 4 bases at V and 7 bases at J, with 20 bases between the two ends. The CDR3 loop reads CASSNEYGTGGQPQHF. In nucleotides, the CDR3 is TGTGCCAGTAGTAATGAGTACGGGACCGGCGGACAGCCCCAGCATTTT.

This clonotype was detected only a few times. This chain joins TRBV20-1 and TRBJ1-1; D is possibly TRBD1 (5 bases). Germline CDR1 and CDR2: DFQATT and SNEGSKA (reference sequence). The CDR3 runs 12 residues. The V and J ends lost 6 bases and 7 bases respectively, with 15 bases between them. The CDR3 DNA reads TGCAGTGCCATCCAGCCAGGGAGTGAAGCTTTCTTT. This codes for CSAIQPGSEAFF.

This clonotype was observed at least ten times. The chain recombines TRBV7-3 with TRBJ1-2, with TRBD1 identical over 8 bases. There are 13 residues in the CDR3. From germline, CDR1 is SGHTA and CDR2 FQGTGA. Losses at the gene ends were 1 base for V and 8 bases for J; bases not matched to a gene: 3. This CDR3 is CASSLRQGSGYTF. CDR3 nucleotide sequence: TGTGCCAGCAGCTTAAGACAGGGGAGCGGCTACACCTTC. The entire variable domain, with the rest obtained from reference TRBV7-3 and TRBJ1-2, is as follows: GAGVSQTPSNKVTEKGKYVELRCDPISGHTALYWYRQSLGQGPEFLIYFQGTGAADDSGLPNDRFFAVRPEGSVSTLKIQRTERGDSAVYLCASSLRQGSGYTFGSGTRLTVV.

To note about this clonotype: The junction shows a germline mismatch at one end, possibly a read error. The chain uses TRBV9 and TRBJ1-6; D ambiguous. CDR1 and CDR2 from the germline V gene are SGDLS and YYNGEE. This CDR3 is built from 14 residues. The CDR3 DNA is TGTGCCAGCAGCGTAGGGTTGGTGGGTTCACCCCCCCACTTT. Translation: CASSVGLVGSPPHF.

This clonotype showed up just once. Being one base from a much bigger clone, this may be a read error. The conserved final phenylalanine or tryptophan is absent from the CDR3, which likely points to a read error. This chain joins TRBV6-2 or TRBV6-3 and TRBJ1-5, with D possibly matching TRBD1 (5 bases). Germline values: CDR1 MNHEY, CDR2 SVGEGT. V shed 5 bases and J shed 7 bases, with 12 bases lying between them. This CDR3 spans 13 amino acids. DNA for the CDR3: TGTGCCAGCAGTCGGGGCATTAACCAGCCCCAGCATTCT. It yields the protein CASSRGINQPQHS.

This sequence joins TRBV10-3 and TRBJ1-1; D not resolved. The CDR3 covers 15 residues. The V and J ends lost 3 bases and 1 base respectively, with 12 bases between them. CDR1 and CDR2 from the germline V gene are ENHRY and SYGVKD. Here the CDR3 reads CAISDYQVQNTEAFF. The CDR3 nucleotides read TGTGCCATCAGTGATTATCAGGTCCAGAACACTGAAGCTTTCTTT.

V is TRBV2 and J is TRBJ1-5; the match to TRBD1 covers 7 bases. CDR3 length: 15 amino acids. The trim removed 6 bases at V and 4 bases at J, leaving 9 bases unmatched. Looked up from germline, CDR1 is SNHLY and CDR2 is FYNNEI. CDR3 nucleotides: TGTGCCAGCAGGGGACAGACAGGAAGGAATCAGCCCCAGCATTTT. It specifies CASRGQTGRNQPQHF.

The sample holds many counts of this clonotype. The chain has TRBV19 and TRBJ2-1; TRBD2 matches at 9 bases. Trimming took 2 bases from V and 9 from J; bases not matched to a gene: 8. Per germline, CDR1 LNHDA and CDR2 SQIVND (reference sequence). The CDR3 length is 15 residues. The CDR3 is CASSILRGGAGEQFF. The CDR3 nucleotides are TGTGCCAGTAGTATATTGCGGGGGGGCGCCGGTGAGCAGTTCTTC.

The rearrangement uses TRBV20-1 and TRBJ1-2; weak D call: TRBD1 (5 bases). Germline V lookup: CDR1 DFQATT, CDR2 SNEGSKA (reference sequence). The CDR3 extends over 14 amino acids. V was pared by 3 bases and J by 0 bases, with 11 bases between. This CDR3 is CSASLTEANYGYTF. The DNA for the CDR3 is TGCAGTGCTAGCCTGACAGAAGCTAACTATGGCTACACCTTC.

The chain has TRBV11-2 and TRBJ2-7, with 9 bases aligning to TRBD1. The CDR3 runs 14 residues. The V gene end was trimmed by 5 bases and the J gene end by 7 bases; junction bases not matched to a gene: 9. Germline V gives CDR1 SGHAT, CDR2 FQNNGV. CDR3 sequence: CASSKEGTGREQYF. As DNA, the CDR3 is TGTGCCAGCAGCAAAGAGGGGACAGGGAGGGAGCAGTACTTC.

The J gene is TRBJ1-2, the V gene TRBV7-8; no reliable D call. Trimming left V 2 bases short and J 4 bases short, with 20 bases between. From germline, CDR1 is SGHVS and CDR2 FQNEAQ. The CDR3 runs 17 residues. The CDR3: CASSLRVYPTPLYGYTF. The CDR3 region has the DNA TGTGCCAGCAGCTTAAGGGTCTACCCCACCCCCCTCTATGGCTACACCTTC. The variable domain in full, with the rest retrieved from reference TRBV7-8 and TRBJ1-2, is GAGVSQSPRYKVAKRGQDVALRCDPISGHVSLFWYQQALGQGPEFLTYFQNEAQLDKSGLPSDRFFAERPEGSVSTLKIQRTQQEDSAVYLCASSLRVYPTPLYGYTFGSGTRLTVV.

This rearrangement joins TRBV7-2 to TRBJ2-5, with 8 bases fitting TRBD2. Germline trimming cut 5 bases from V and 4 bases from J; bases unmatched to any gene: 9. Germline-derived CDR1 and CDR2 are SGHTA and FQGNSA. The CDR3 is 15 residues long. CDR3 sequence reads: CASSPAAGGIETQYF. CDR3 coding DNA: TGTGCCAGCAGCCCCGCGGCGGGGGGCATAGAGACCCAGTACTTC.

This clonotype has only a few counts. V and J are TRBV2 and TRBJ1-6; TRBD1 matches 8 bases. The germline CDR1 and CDR2 sequences are SNHLY and FYNNEI. The CDR3 has 14 amino acids. The junction had 2 bases not matched to a gene; V was cut back by 4 bases and J by 6 bases. The CDR3 DNA reads TGTGCCAGCAGTGGGACAGGGACTAATTCACCCCTCCACTTT. As protein: CASSGTGTNSPLHF.

Details on this clonotype: Lacking the conserved final phenylalanine or tryptophan, this CDR3 likely reflects a read error. The V call is TRBV20-1, the J call TRBJ1-2; TRBD1 agrees at 7 bases. The CDR3 extends over 15 amino acids. Germline CDR1 and CDR2: DFQATT and SNEGSKA (reference sequence). V was pared by 1 base and J by 4 bases, with 9 bases of the junction left unmatched. CDR3 in amino acids: CSARGSGTVLYGYTL. DNA for the CDR3: TGCAGTGCTAGAGGTTCAGGGACAGTGCTCTATGGCTACACCCTC.

This clonotype was recorded at least ten times. The chain couples TRBV7-9 to TRBJ1-5; D gene ambiguous. Germline CDR1 is SEHNR and CDR2 is FQNEAQ (reference sequence). This CDR3 contains 12 residues. V was shortened by 4 bases and J by 4 bases, with 5 bases between the two germline ends. CDR3 loop: CASSSRNQPQHF. CDR3 in DNA: TGTGCCAGCAGCTCTAGAAATCAGCCCCAGCATTTT.

This clonotype was found many times. V usage is TRBV19 and J usage is TRBJ2-3; the match to TRBD1 covers 8 bases. The CDR3 covers 16 residues. After removal of 3 bases from V and 1 base from J, the junction contained 6 bases not matched to a gene. CDR1 LNHDA and CDR2 SQIVND come from the germline V gene (reference sequence). The CDR3 protein is CASSMDRVGGTDTQYF. CDR3 DNA: TGTGCCAGTAGTATGGACAGGGTGGGAGGCACAGATACGCAGTATTTT.

This clonotype was seen ten or more times. The gene calls are TRBV7-2 and TRBJ1-1; maybe TRBD1 (5 bases). The germline gives CDR1 SGHTA, CDR2 FQGNSA. V was shortened by 1 base and J by 4 bases, with 10 bases between the two germline ends. CDR3 length: 14 amino acids. CDR3 coding DNA: TGTGCCAGCAGCTTAGGGGGGGGAGGCACTGAAGCTTTCTTT. Its protein is CASSLGGGGTEAFF.

About this clonotype itself: As the CDR3 is not closed by the conserved phenylalanine or tryptophan, this likely results from a read error. Because the CDR3's place on the DNA is in doubt, the DNA is left out and the CDR3 is given as listed by TCRdb. The gene calls are TRBV5-1 and TRBJ2-7. Ends included, the CDR3 has 8 residues. Germline values: CDR1 SGHRS, CDR2 YFSETQ. The CDR3 region is CASSLMAG.

A remark on this clonotype: The conserved phenylalanine or tryptophan is not found at the CDR3 terminus, so this likely reflects a read error. The chain couples TRBV20-1 to TRBJ2-5; D possibly corresponds to TRBD1 (6 bases). The V gene's germline CDR1 is DFQATT and CDR2 SNEGSKA (reference sequence). CDR3 length equals 13 residues. The ends were cut back, 8 bases at V and 3 bases at J, with 16 bases in the middle. The CDR3 region has the DNA TGCAGTTCCACAGGGTCTAATAAAGAGACCCAGTACTAC. Its translation: CSSTGSNKETQYY.

The chain's CDR3 is CASSLLLAGGEQYF. The DNA of the CDR3 is TGTGCCAGCAGCTTGTTACTAGCGGGAGGCGAGCAGTACTTC. The chain links TRBV7-6 to TRBJ2-7; the match to TRBD2 covers 12 bases. The ends lost 3 bases at V and 6 bases at J; junction bases unmatched: 3. Germline V CDR1 and CDR2: SGHVS, FNYEAQ. The CDR3 runs 14 residues.

This clonotype showed up many times. The chain combines TRBV28 with TRBJ1-2, with D hard to call. The V end was cut by 6 bases, the J end by 6 bases, with 14 bases between. This CDR3 contains 13 residues. Germline V CDR1 and CDR2: MDHEN, SYDVKM. The CDR3 spells CASSPMRENGYTF. CDR3 nucleotide sequence: TGTGCCAGCAGCCCTATGAGGGAGAATGGCTACACCTTC.